The T cell receptor (beta chain) described here comes from a study of T cell repertoires in cytomegalovirus infection. About the research overall: HLA-B-restricted CMV epitopes that are well studied, plus recently identified HLA-C-restricted ones, were used by the study. Public TCR beta signatures were indicative of both CMV infection and a matching HLA type. General study findings and limits: HLA-C-restricted CMV-specific TCR beta clonotypes were dominant in the ex vivo response. Carriers of CMV plus the relevant HLA were identified by cumulative public TCR beta family frequency.

This clonotype was recorded a few times. The antigen is not known. Each CDR3 protein gets one entry after TCRdb re-called the reads with MiXCR. The sample includes roughly 180,000 distinct CDR3 sequences, about 22% of them seen just once. The specimen comprised CD8+ T cells from cultured PBMCs, sampled from culture after CMV antigen stimulation. The TCR originated in a human donor in good health (CMV status not recorded). Some clones in this sample may be carry-over from other donors' samples.

CDR3 amino acids: CASSLTPTGTGVTDTQYF. For the CDR3, the DNA is TGTGCCAGCAGCCTTACCCCGACCGGGACAGGGGTCACAGATACGCAGTATTTT. J is TRBJ2-3 and V is TRBV7-8; TRBD1 matches at 10 bases. Germline assignment: CDR1 SGHVS and CDR2 FQNEAQ. The CDR3 loop spans 18 amino acids. V was pared by 5 bases and J by 2 bases, with 13 bases of the junction left unmatched. Together with reference TRBV7-8 and TRBJ2-3, the CDR3 gives the full variable domain: GAGVSQSPRYKVAKRGQDVALRCDPISGHVSLFWYQQALGQGPEFLTYFQNEAQLDKSGLPSDRFFAERPEGSVSTLKIQRTQQEDSAVYLCASSLTPTGTGVTDTQYFGPGTRLTVL.